This note documents a single T cell receptor (beta chain) sequence. Its antigen is as yet unknown. The sample belongs to a study of shared clonotypes between healthy human individuals. Study results and caveats: In a few donors, around 5% of naive CD4 clonotypes appeared in common. Generally, estimated richness proved larger in naive subsets than it did in memory subsets.

Deep level was the assay's run setting. Assay: immunoSEQ multiplex PCR; the TCRdb copy retains only in-frame clones and omits some. The sample comprises about 600,000 clones, around 97% of which are singletons, and about 0.06% rests with the top ten. Losses at the gene ends were 4 bases for V and 4 bases for J; bases not matched to a gene: 4. CDR1 and CDR2 from the germline V gene are LNHDA and SQIVND (reference sequence). The CDR3 is 15 amino acids. The receptor was isolated from a woman in her twenties or thirties in good health. This chain joins TRBV19 and TRBJ2-1, with 10 positions matching TRBD2. The specimen sequenced was naive CD4+ T cells sorted from blood. The subset: CD45RA+ positively selected. Here the CDR3 DNA reads TGTGCCAGTAGTAGAACTAGCGGGATATACAATGAGCAGTTCTTC. Its protein product is CASSRTSGIYNEQFF.